The 17 T cell receptor beta chains listed next were all sequenced from one sample in a study of blood T cell repertoires in COVID-19. TCRdb's table, derived via immunoSEQ multiplex PCR, lists solely in-frame clones and lacks some. Of approximately 50,000 clones in the sample, less than 85% were seen once. The specimen was peripheral blood. These receptors all come from a man in his sixties or seventies with active COVID-19.

The chain combines TRBV3-1 (or the pseudogene TRBV3-2) with TRBJ2-3; a possible D gene is TRBD2 (6 bases). CDR3 length equals 13 residues. The germline V gene encodes CDR1 LGHDT and CDR2 YNNKEL (reference sequence). V was clipped by 7 bases and J by 8 bases, with 16 bases between them. The CDR3 region has the DNA TGTGCCAGCAACTTACTCGGGAGCGGTACGCAGTATTTT. Protein sequence: CASNLLGSGTQYF.

V usage is TRBV28 and J usage is TRBJ1-4; TRBD1 matches 7 bases. The germline V gene encodes CDR1 MDHEN and CDR2 SYDVKM. The CDR3 has 15 residues. J was trimmed by 5 bases and V by 2 bases; bases with no gene match: 5. CDR3: CASSLRQGRNEKLFF. The CDR3 bases are TGTGCCAGCAGTTTAAGACAGGGCAGGAATGAAAAACTGTTTTTT.

The rearrangement links TRBV5-6 to TRBJ2-7; 13 bases agree with TRBD2. This CDR3 has 17 amino acids. The V segment lost 2 bases and the J segment 2 bases; nucleotides outside the gene matches: 7. Germline V gene sequence: CDR1 SGHDT, CDR2 YYEEEE. This CDR3 reads CASSFTSGRAGTYEQYF. CDR3 DNA sequence: TGTGCCAGCAGCTTTACTAGCGGGAGGGCCGGAACCTACGAGCAGTACTTC.

A few counts support this clone. The chain is built from TRBV4-1 and TRBJ2-1; 8 bases align to TRBD1. This CDR3 has 16 amino acids. Germline values: CDR1 MGHRA, CDR2 YSYEKL. The J segment lost 4 bases and the V segment lost 4 bases, leaving 9 bases of the junction unmatched. CDR3 residues: CASSPTGQGRYNEQFF. The CDR3 DNA follows: TGCGCCAGCAGCCCAACAGGACAGGGAAGGTACAATGAGCAGTTCTTC.

This chain joins TRBV28 and TRBJ2-1; no firm D call. Germline assignment: CDR1 MDHEN and CDR2 SYDVKM. CDR3 length equals 15 residues. V was clipped by 6 bases and J by 0 bases, with 12 bases between them. DNA for the CDR3: TGTGCCAGCAGCCCCGCTTACAGCTCCTACAATGAGCAGTTCTTC. Amino acids: CASSPAYSSYNEQFF.

V usage is TRBV6-5 and J usage is TRBJ2-1; TRBD1 matches at 8 bases. The J segment lost 6 bases and the V segment lost 2 bases, leaving 6 bases of the junction unmatched. CDR1 and CDR2 from the germline V gene are MNHEY and SVGAGI. The length of the CDR3 is 15 residues. CDR3 sequence (DNA): TGTGCCAGCAGTTACGACCAGGGGGCCCGCAATGAGCAGTTCTTC. The encoded protein is CASSYDQGARNEQFF.

V gene TRBV29-1 combines with J gene TRBJ1-4, with D perhaps matching TRBD1 (6 bases). The CDR3 contains 13 residues. Looked up from germline, CDR1 is SQVTM and CDR2 is ANQGSEA. V was clipped by 5 bases and J by 5 bases, with 12 bases between them. The CDR3 coding sequence is TGCAGCGTTAGACAGGACTCGAATGAAAAACTGTTTTTT. It is translated as CSVRQDSNEKLFF.

This chain uses TRBV30 with TRBJ2-1, with 11 bases lining up with TRBD2. This CDR3 has 15 residues. Germline V lookup: CDR1 GTSNPN, CDR2 SVGIG (reference sequence). Trimming at V came to 7 bases and at J to 5 bases, leaving 10 bases not matched to a gene. CDR3 protein: CASKKTSGANNEQFF. The CDR3 DNA reads as TGTGCCTCTAAGAAGACTAGCGGGGCAAACAATGAGCAGTTCTTC.

The rearrangement uses TRBV13 and TRBJ2-6; weak D call: TRBD1 (5 bases). Trimming removed 1 base from V and 0 bases from J, with 10 bases in between. The length of the CDR3 is 17 residues. The germline V gene encodes CDR1 PRHDT and CDR2 FYEKMQ (reference sequence). DNA of the CDR3: TGTGCCAGCAGCTTAGAAGGGGCCCGCTCTGGGGCCAACGTCCTGACTTTC. Amino acids: CASSLEGARSGANVLTF.

V usage is TRBV7-9 and J usage is TRBJ2-1; TRBD2 matches 9 bases. Germline loops: CDR1 SEHNR, CDR2 FQNEAQ (reference sequence). With 2 bases clipped from V and 4 bases from J, the junction kept 12 bases outside the gene matches. This CDR3 has 18 residues. The CDR3 bases are TGTGCCAGCAGCTTACCTAGCGGGAAAAAAGGCTCGTACAATGAGCAGTTCTTC. This gives the protein CASSLPSGKKGSYNEQFF.

The CDR3 sequence: CASSIGGVISGANVLTF. CDR3 in DNA: TGTGCCAGTAGTATAGGGGGGGTTATCTCTGGGGCCAACGTCCTGACTTTC. This chain joins TRBV19 and TRBJ2-6, with TRBD2 as a possible D gene (6 bases). Germline V gene data show CDR1 as LNHDA and CDR2 as SQIVND (reference sequence). V was shortened by 1 base and J by 0 bases, with 10 bases between the two germline ends. The CDR3 loop spans 17 amino acids.

V is TRBV30 and J is TRBJ2-7; weak D call: TRBD1 (6 bases). CDR3 length: 17 amino acids. V was cut by 0 bases and J by 5 bases, with 23 bases left in between. Germline V gives CDR1 GTSNPN, CDR2 SVGIG (reference sequence). CDR3 DNA sequence: TGTGCCTGGAGTGTCGACCTCCGGGACACCTTTTTGGACGAGCAGTACTTC. Protein: CAWSVDLRDTFLDEQYF.

The J gene is TRBJ1-1, the V gene TRBV5-6, with TRBD1 as a possible D gene (5 bases). Germline CDR1 and CDR2: SGHDT and YYEEEE. This CDR3 has 14 residues. V shed 4 bases and J shed 4 bases, with 14 bases lying between them. The CDR3 reads CASSNWKRGTEAFF. In DNA, the CDR3 is TGTGCCAGCAGCAACTGGAAAAGGGGCACTGAAGCTTTCTTT.

The chain is built from TRBV19 and TRBJ2-7; 9 bases are shared with TRBD1. The germline CDR1 and CDR2 sequences are LNHDA and SQIVND (reference sequence). Trimming cost V 4 bases and J 2 bases; bases outside gene matches: 6. The CDR3 spans 15 residues. The CDR3 region is CASSRTGTGTYEQYF. The CDR3 nucleotides are TGTGCCAGTAGTAGAACCGGGACAGGGACCTACGAGCAGTACTTC.

As to this clone: At one boundary the junction diverges from the germline segment, which might be a read error. The chain has TRBV5-1 and TRBJ2-3; 8 positions agree with TRBD2. CDR3 length: 14 residues. Germline loops: CDR1 SGHRS, CDR2 YFSETQ. The CDR3 sequence: CASCFSGGTDTQYF. CDR3 sequence (DNA): TGCGCCAGCTGCTTTAGCGGGGGCACAGATACGCAGTATTTT.

V and J are TRBV20-1 and TRBJ1-1, with 7 bases aligning to TRBD1. The CDR3 loop spans 13 amino acids. V gave up 3 bases and J gave up 13 bases; unmatched junction bases: 14. Germline V lookup: CDR1 DFQATT, CDR2 SNEGSKA (reference sequence). The CDR3 loop reads CSASQGQDIRGFF. CDR3 sequence (DNA): TGCAGTGCTAGTCAAGGACAGGACATAAGGGGTTTCTTT.

V is TRBV18 and J is TRBJ2-7, with D possibly TRBD2 on 5 matching bases. The CDR3 totals 14 residues. The germline V gene encodes CDR1 KGHSH and CDR2 LQKENI. V was pared by 3 bases and J by 2 bases, with 11 bases between. The CDR3 protein is CASSPRGLPYEQYF. The CDR3 region has the DNA TGTGCCAGCTCACCCCGGGGTTTACCCTACGAGCAGTACTTC.